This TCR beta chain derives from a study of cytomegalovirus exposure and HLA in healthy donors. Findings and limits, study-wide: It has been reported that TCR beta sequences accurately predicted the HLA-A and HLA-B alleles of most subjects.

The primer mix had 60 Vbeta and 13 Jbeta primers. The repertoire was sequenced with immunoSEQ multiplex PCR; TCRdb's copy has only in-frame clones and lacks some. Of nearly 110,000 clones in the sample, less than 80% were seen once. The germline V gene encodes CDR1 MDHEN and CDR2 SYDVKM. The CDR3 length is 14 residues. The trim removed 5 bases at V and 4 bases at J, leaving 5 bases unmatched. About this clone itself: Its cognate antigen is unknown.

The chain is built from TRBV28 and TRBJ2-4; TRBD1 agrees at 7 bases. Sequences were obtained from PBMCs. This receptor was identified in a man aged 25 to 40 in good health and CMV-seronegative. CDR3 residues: CASSPGQIKNIQYF. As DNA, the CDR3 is TGTGCCAGCAGTCCGGGACAGATAAAAAACATTCAGTACTTC.